This T cell receptor (beta chain) appears in the sequencing data of a study of metastatic and nonmetastatic thyroid tumors (dated by TCRdb to the early 2020s). With regard to the full study: For patients with malignant and with benign thyroid disease, the researchers compared repertoires between peripheral blood samples and tumor or nodule tissue samples.

No treatment had been received by any patient before thyroid surgery. Patient clinical samples collected from about 2012 to 2019 were retrospectively analysed using T-cell receptor beta sequencing. For this chain, trimming is 5 bases at the V end and 6 bases at the J end, and the number of junction bases without a gene match is 5. Including cysteine and phenylalanine, the CDR3 has 14 amino acids. Of all the DNA, just the CDR3 is kept, 42 bases in frame from base 1. The germline V gene sets CDR1 to MDHEN and CDR2 to SYDVKM. Library prep was done by PCR. Sequencing was performed on an Illumina HiSeq 4000. High-throughput sequencing was used to profile the TCR beta-chain CDR3 region of each patient. The authors' analysis ran thus. CDR3 differences across clinicopathological groups were used to build a classifier for discriminating distant-metastatic papillary thyroid cancer patients. Repertoire diversity was assessed with the Shannon index, and tumor-blood repertoire similarity with the Morisita-Horn index. TCRdb cleaned the public reads at Q25 with fastp, built clones with MiXCR and kept in-frame beta chains. Here the V and J calls rest on TCRdb's processing, not on the authors' analysis. This sample gives some 22,000 clones in total; 22% of them show up just once. Together, the top ten hold about 12% of the sample.

This clone appeared many times. Its binding antigen is unknown. The record has no base qualities; no much larger clone is one base away. Broad study findings and their caveats: In both blood and tumor samples, malignant tumors were reported to have significantly higher TCR beta diversity than benign nodules.

The chain links TRBV28 with TRBJ2-2; 8 central bases correspond to TRBD2. This clonotype originated in a female donor with papillary thyroid cancer or a benign thyroid nodule (not recorded which). Some clones in this sample may be carry-over from other donors' samples. The sample taken for sequencing was tumor tissue. DNA sequence: TGTGCCAGCAGTATGACTAGCGCGGCCGGGGAGCTGTTTTTT. Translated, it reads CASSMTSAAGELFF.